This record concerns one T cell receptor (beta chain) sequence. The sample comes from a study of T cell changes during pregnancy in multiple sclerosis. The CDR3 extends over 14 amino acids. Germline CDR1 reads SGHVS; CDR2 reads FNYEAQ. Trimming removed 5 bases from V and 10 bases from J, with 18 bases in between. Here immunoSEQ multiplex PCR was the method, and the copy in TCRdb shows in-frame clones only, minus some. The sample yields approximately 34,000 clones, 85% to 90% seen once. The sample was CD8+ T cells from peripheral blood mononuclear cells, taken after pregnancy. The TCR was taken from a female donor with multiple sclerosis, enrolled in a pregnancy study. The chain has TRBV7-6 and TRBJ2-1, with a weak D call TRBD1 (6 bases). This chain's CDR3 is CASSISGDLYEQFF. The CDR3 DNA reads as TGTGCCAGCAGCATCTCAGGGGATTTATACGAGCAGTTCTTC.